This T cell receptor (beta chain) originates from a study of identical twins. The study's findings and limits: Conclusions were drawn cross-sectionally by statistical analysis, without following the same donors.

This clonotype was observed at least ten times. The target antigen is unknown. Everyone who gave samples was a healthy Caucasian. cDNA carried unique molecular identifiers, and a universal primer site was added by template switching. Via MiXCR, TCRdb re-called the 5' RACE reads, giving one row per CDR3 protein. The sample consists of 250,000 to 350,000 distinct CDR3 sequences, just under 9.5% of them appearing once. Per the germline V gene, CDR1 is LGHNA and CDR2 is YSLEER. Trimming pared 0 bases from V and 0 bases from J, leaving 7 bases between. This CDR3 spans 15 amino acids. These data were also filed under a second study, of yellow fever vaccine responses in identical twins.

This TCR was recovered from a woman aged 18-30 years in good health. Sequencing input: CD8+ T cells sorted from blood. The gene calls are TRBV4-3 and TRBJ2-3; the D is unclear. CDR3 coding DNA: TGCGCCAGCAGCCAAGATTCACCTAGCACAGATACGCAGTATTTT. Translation: CASSQDSPSTDTQYF.